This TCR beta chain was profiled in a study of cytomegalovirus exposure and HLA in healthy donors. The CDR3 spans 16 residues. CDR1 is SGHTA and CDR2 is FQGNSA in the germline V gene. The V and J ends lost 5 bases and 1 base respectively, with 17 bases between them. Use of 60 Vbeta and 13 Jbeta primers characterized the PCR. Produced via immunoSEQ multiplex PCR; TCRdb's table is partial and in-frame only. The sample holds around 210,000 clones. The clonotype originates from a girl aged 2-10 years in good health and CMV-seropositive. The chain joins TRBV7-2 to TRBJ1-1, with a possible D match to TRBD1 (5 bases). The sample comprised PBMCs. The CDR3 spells CASSPTGVGQNTEAFF. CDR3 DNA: TGTGCCAGCAGCCCAACGGGGGTCGGACAGAACACTGAAGCTTTCTTT.